The rows below give T cell receptor beta chains drawn from one sample of a study of cytomegalovirus exposure and HLA in healthy donors. Measured with immunoSEQ multiplex PCR; TCRdb has only the in-frame clones, and not every one. The sample holds some 200,000 clones, less than 80% seen once. The sequenced material came from PBMCs. All receptors derive from a man in his forties in good health and CMV-seronegative. Both conserved end residues are part of each CDR3. D genes are given only for firm matches. Not every row has a clone size; where given, it reads once, few, many or a size class.

>TRBV29-1|TRBJ2-1|TRBD2|NA
CSVGGTSAKSYNEQFF
TGCAGCGTGGGGGGTACTAGCGCCAAGAGCTACAATGAGCAGTTCTTC
>TRBV7-2|TRBJ1-2|TRBD1|NA
CASSLPRGNGYTF
TGTGCCAGCAGCTTACCCAGGGGGAACGGCTACACCTTC
>TRBV5-8|TRBJ2-7|TRBD1|NA
CASRRTGVDEQYF
TGTGCCAGCAGGCGGACAGGGGTAGACGAGCAGTACTTC
>TRBV28|TRBJ1-6|NA|NA
CASTLRPNSYNSPLHF
TGTGCCAGCACCTTGAGGCCAAATTCATATAATTCACCCCTCCACTTT
>TRBV5-5|TRBJ2-5|NA|NA
CASSMFTRGLETQYF
TGTGCCAGCAGCATGTTCACCAGGGGCCTAGAGACCCAGTACTTC
>TRBV7-6|TRBJ2-2|NA|NA
CASNPGTNVRTGELFF
TGTGCCAGCAACCCGGGTACCAATGTAAGAACCGGGGAGCTGTTTTTT
>TRBV10-2|TRBJ2-1|TRBD2|few
CASSERGGSGGDNEQFF
TGCGCCAGCAGTGAGAGGGGGGGTAGCGGGGGGGACAATGAGCAGTTCTTC
>TRBV6-5|TRBJ2-1|NA|NA
CASRTQAPSYNEQFF
TGTGCCAGCAGGACGCAGGCACCCTCCTACAATGAGCAGTTCTTC
>TRBV18|TRBJ1-4|TRBD1|NA
CASSPTGGTNEKLFF
TGTGCCAGCTCACCTACAGGGGGGACTAATGAAAAACTGTTTTTT
>TRBV21-1|TRBJ2-7|NA|NA
CASSGGLAADEQYF
TGTGCCAGCTCCGGGGGACTAGCGGCCGACGAGCAGTACTTC
>TRBV6-5|TRBJ2-1|TRBD2|NA
CAGGGELGSYNEQFF
TGTGCCGGTGGGGGGGAACTGGGCTCCTACAATGAGCAGTTCTTC
>TRBV5-1|TRBJ1-4|TRBD1|few
CASSPGQPNEKLFF
TGCGCCAGCAGCCCGGGACAGCCTAATGAAAAACTGTTTTTT
>TRBV7-9|TRBJ2-2|TRBD2|NA
CASSQRGTNTGELFF
TGTGCCAGCAGCCAGCGGGGGACTAACACCGGGGAGCTGTTTTTT
>TRBV19|TRBJ2-2|TRBD2|NA
CASSIGGGLAGAGELFF
TGTGCCAGTAGTATAGGGGGCGGACTAGCGGGAGCCGGGGAGCTGTTTTTT
>TRBV7-2|TRBJ2-3|TRBD2|NA
CASSLGLAGGTDTQYF
TGTGCCAGCAGCTTAGGACTAGCGGGAGGGACAGATACGCAGTATTTT
>TRBV5-6|TRBJ2-1|TRBD2|NA
CASSLGGGRGNEQFF
TGTGCCAGCAGCCTGGGGGGCGGGAGGGGGAATGAGCAGTTCTTC
>TRBV5-1|TRBJ2-7|TRBD1|few
CASSLNRGEQYF
TGCGCCAGCAGCTTGAACAGGGGCGAGCAGTACTTC